A single sample gave rise to the 5 T cell receptor beta chains below, sequenced in a study of blood T cell repertoires in COVID-19 (dated by TCRdb to the early 2020s). Library generation was performed with the immunoSEQ multiplex PCR assay. Here the immuneACCESS table is served through TCRdb, limited to in-frame sequences with V and J called. Missing clones are a known gap in these copies; in checked studies unresolved V genes cover under half, and the rest lacks a known reason. The sample table holds approximately 23,000 clones, of which 80% to 90% were seen once. The ten most abundant clones make up around 6% of the sample. Sequencing was done on a sample of peripheral blood. The source is a woman aged 80 or older with active COVID-19.

The CDR3 is CASRTTGQDYGYTF. In nucleotides, the CDR3 is TGTGCCAGTAGGACGACCGGACAGGACTATGGCTACACCTTC. V is TRBV19 and J is TRBJ1-2, with 7 bases matching TRBD1. CDR1 LNHDA and CDR2 SQIVND come from the germline V gene (reference sequence). The CDR3 runs to 14 residues. V lost 6 bases and J lost 3; bases outside the gene matches: 7.

V usage is TRBV6-2 or TRBV6-3 and J usage is TRBJ2-3; maybe TRBD2 (5 bases). The CDR3 contains 16 residues. Germline assignment: CDR1 MNHEY and CDR2 SVGEGT. V lost 5 bases, J lost 4 bases, and 19 bases lay in between. CDR3 nucleotides: TGTGCCAGCAGTATCGGCCGGGGTAGGGCCCCAGATACGCAGTATTTT. Encoded protein: CASSIGRGRAPDTQYF.

This chain links TRBV7-2 with TRBJ1-5; D is possibly TRBD1 (6 bases). Germline values: CDR1 SGHTA, CDR2 FQGNSA. CDR3 size: 15 residues. V was clipped by 0 bases and J by 6 bases, with 12 bases between them. CDR3 sequence reads: CASSLAQQGTQPQHF. The CDR3 nucleotides are TGTGCCAGCAGCTTAGCCCAACAGGGAACTCAGCCCCAGCATTTT.

This clone was seen only a few times. CDR3: CASSQGLGDSYEQYF. Written as DNA, the CDR3 is TGTGCCAGCAGTCAGGGACTCGGAGACTCCTACGAGCAGTACTTC. The chain joins TRBV27 to TRBJ2-7, with a tentative D call TRBD2 (6 bases). CDR1 and CDR2 from the germline V gene are MNHEY and SMNVEV (reference sequence). Trimming left V 5 bases short and J 0 bases short, with 14 bases between. The CDR3 is 15 amino acids.

This clone was recorded once. The chain combines TRBV4-3 with TRBJ1-4; 7 nucleotides align to TRBD1. Germline V lookup: CDR1 LGHNA, CDR2 YSLEER. Trimming at V came to 0 bases and at J to 3 bases, leaving 7 bases not matched to a gene. The CDR3 runs to 17 residues. The CDR3 loop is CASSQDQTQGSNEKLFF. The CDR3 DNA is TGCGCCAGCAGCCAAGATCAGACACAGGGGTCTAATGAAAAACTGTTTTTT.